This passage covers 20 T cell receptor beta chains from one sample sequenced in a study of blood T cell repertoires in COVID-19. The method was immunoSEQ multiplex PCR; TCRdb's version includes in-frame clones alone and lacks a portion of them. The data hold roughly 30,000 clones, with 80% to 90% observed a single time. The source material was peripheral blood. These TCRs come from a human donor in a cohort sampled during active COVID-19.

The chain recombines TRBV4-1 with TRBJ1-5; the match to TRBD1 covers 8 bases. Per germline, CDR1 MGHRA and CDR2 YSYEKL. This CDR3 has 15 amino acids. V dropped 6 bases and J dropped 1; count of bases not matched to a gene: 5. CDR3: CASRGQVGSNQPQHF. In nucleotides, the CDR3 is TGCGCCAGCAGGGGACAGGTTGGGAGCAATCAGCCCCAGCATTTT.

This clone was found a few times. The genes are TRBV5-5 and TRBJ1-6; a weak D match, TRBD1 (5 bases). This CDR3 region has 15 residues. V was trimmed by 6 bases and J by 8 bases, leaving 18 bases between them. In germline, CDR1 is SGHKS, CDR2 YYEKEE (reference sequence). In DNA form, the CDR3 reads TGTGCCAGCAACTTAAAGACAGTGCCCTATTCACCCCTCCACTTT. Translated, it gives CASNLKTVPYSPLHF.

The V call is TRBV5-1, the J call TRBJ2-1, with TRBD2 matching 12 bases. Germline V gives CDR1 SGHRS, CDR2 YFSETQ. V shed 4 bases and J 8 bases; nucleotides not matched to a gene: 10. The CDR3 extends over 16 amino acids. Written as DNA, the CDR3 is TGCGCCAGCAGCCCAACCTCTAGCGGGGGGGCTGATGAGCAGTTCTTC. Translation: CASSPTSSGGADEQFF. Combining the CDR3 with reference TRBV5-1 and TRBJ2-1 gives the whole variable domain KAGVTQTPRYLIKTRGQQVTLSCSPISGHRSVSWYQQTPGQGLQFLFEYFSETQRNKGNFPGRFSGRQFSNSRSEMNVSTLELGDSALYLCASSPTSSGGADEQFFGPGTRLTVL.

This clone was observed once. The chain joins TRBV5-1 to TRBJ2-7, with 7 nucleotides matching TRBD1. The CDR3 length is 14 residues. The germline gives CDR1 SGHRS, CDR2 YFSETQ. V shed 4 bases and J 3 bases; nucleotides not matched to a gene: 7. The CDR3 bases are TGCGCCAGCAGCCAAGGACAGGCGGACTACGAGCAGTACTTC. Protein: CASSQGQADYEQYF.

V is TRBV5-1 and J is TRBJ2-1, with TRBD2 identical over 8 bases. Trimming cost V 4 bases and J 7 bases; bases outside gene matches: 19. The CDR3 runs to 18 residues. The germline V gene encodes CDR1 SGHRS and CDR2 YFSETQ. CDR3 DNA: TGCGCCAGCAGCCCCGATCCCATGAGCGGGGGCCGGGGGAATGAGCAGTTCTTC. Protein product: CASSPDPMSGGRGNEQFF.

The gene calls are TRBV7-2 and TRBJ1-4; the match to TRBD1 covers 8 bases. The CDR3 sequence is 14 residues long. The V gene end was trimmed by 5 bases and the J gene end by 6 bases; junction bases not matched to a gene: 5. Looked up from germline, CDR1 is SGHTA and CDR2 is FQGNSA. DNA for the CDR3: TGTGCCAGCAGCCCCGGGACAGGTTATGAAAAACTGTTTTTT. Protein product: CASSPGTGYEKLFF. Drawing the rest from reference TRBV7-2 and TRBJ1-4, the complete variable domain is GAGVSQSPSNKVTEKGKDVELRCDPISGHTALYWYRQSLGQGLEFLIYFQGNSAPDKSGLPSDRFSAERTGGSVSTLTIQRTQQEDSAVYLCASSPGTGYEKLFFGSGTQLSVL.

The chain links TRBV14 to TRBJ2-7; D unresolved. Germline V lookup: CDR1 SGHDN, CDR2 FVKESK. V lost 0 bases and J 3 bases, leaving 9 bases between the germline ends. The CDR3 is 14 residues long. DNA of the CDR3: TGTGCCAGCAGCCAAGACGACAACATCTACGAGCAGTACTTC. Encoded protein: CASSQDDNIYEQYF.

This sequence joins TRBV29-1 and TRBJ2-1; TRBD1 matches 7 bases. From germline, CDR1 is SQVTM and CDR2 ANQGSEA. The ends lost 3 bases at V and 3 bases at J; junction bases unmatched: 11. There are 16 residues in the CDR3. The CDR3: CSVEPWDSAFYNEQFF. CDR3 in DNA: TGCAGCGTTGAGCCCTGGGACAGTGCCTTCTACAATGAGCAGTTCTTC.

This clone has just one count. V gene TRBV3-1 (or the pseudogene TRBV3-2) combines with J gene TRBJ1-6; D remains unclear. Germline V gene data show CDR1 as LGHDT and CDR2 as YNNKEL (reference sequence). This CDR3 comprises 13 residues. The ends were cut back, 0 bases at V and 10 bases at J, with 7 bases in the middle. CDR3 protein: CASSQESYSPLHF. In DNA, the CDR3 is TGTGCCAGCAGCCAAGAATCCTACTCACCCCTCCACTTT.

This clone came up a few times. The chain carries TRBV3-1 (or the pseudogene TRBV3-2) and TRBJ1-1; weak D call: TRBD1 (6 bases). CDR3 length: 13 amino acids. Germline V lookup: CDR1 LGHDT, CDR2 YNNKEL (reference sequence). The V and J ends lost 3 bases and 3 bases respectively, with 8 bases between them. In DNA, the CDR3 is TGTGCCAGCAGCCACAACAGGGACACTGAAGCTTTCTTT. Translating it yields CASSHNRDTEAFF.

The genes are TRBV25-1 and TRBJ1-6; TRBD1 might be the D (5 bases). Germline V CDR1 and CDR2: MGHDK, SYGVNS. The V and J ends lost 4 bases and 8 bases respectively, with 24 bases between them. The CDR3 is made up of 18 amino acids. The DNA of the CDR3 is TGTGCCAGCAGTGGGGGGGGGTGTCCGCCCCTTCGGGATTCACCCCTCCACTTT. Its translation: CASSGGGCPPLRDSPLHF. Using reference TRBV25-1 and TRBJ1-6 for the parts outside the CDR3, the full variable domain is EADIYQTPRYLVIGTGKKITLECSQTMGHDKMYWYQQDPGMELHLIHYSYGVNSTEKGDLSSESTVSRIRTEHFPLTLESARPSHTSQYLCASSGGGCPPLRDSPLHFGNGTRLTVT.

This chain connects TRBV5-6 to TRBJ1-4; D may be TRBD1 (6 bases). Germline lookup yields CDR1 SGHDT and CDR2 YYEEEE. The CDR3 extends over 16 amino acids. The V end was cut by 2 bases, the J end by 7 bases, with 18 bases between. The CDR3 sequence is CASSFLSGTSFEKLFF. The CDR3, as DNA: TGTGCCAGCAGCTTCCTATCCGGGACATCTTTTGAAAAACTGTTTTTT. The full variable domain, rest sourced from reference TRBV5-6 and TRBJ1-4, is DAGVTQSPTHLIKTRGQQVTLRCSPKSGHDTVSWYQQALGQGPQFIFQYYEEEERQRGNFPDRFSGHQFPNYSSELNVNALLLGDSALYLCASSFLSGTSFEKLFFGSGTQLSVL.

The chain recombines TRBV20-1 with TRBJ2-3, with D perhaps matching TRBD2 (6 bases). Germline CDR1 DFQATT, CDR2 SNEGSKA (reference sequence). CDR3 length: 11 amino acids. The CDR3 DNA is TGCGCTGGAGGGGCCGCAGATACGCAGTATTTT. The encoded protein is CAGGAADTQYF.

The chain combines TRBV10-3 with TRBJ1-2; 12 bases line up with TRBD1. After removal of 0 bases from V and 8 bases from J, the junction contained 10 bases not matched to a gene. The germline gives CDR1 ENHRY, CDR2 SYGVKD. This CDR3 is built from 17 residues. The CDR3 DNA reads as TGTGCCATCAGTGAGTCGAAGGGGACAGGGGGCAATGGCGGCTACACCTTC. It encodes CAISESKGTGGNGGYTF.

The chain employs TRBV5-1 and TRBJ2-5; TRBD2 is a possible D gene (6 bases). The germline gives CDR1 SGHRS, CDR2 YFSETQ. V lost 4 bases and J 2 bases, leaving 12 bases between the germline ends. The CDR3 runs 14 residues. The CDR3 reads CASSAGLIQETQYF. CDR3 coding DNA: TGCGCCAGCAGCGCGGGACTGATACAAGAGACCCAGTACTTC.

This clone came up once. This rearrangement joins TRBV7-2 to TRBJ2-1; a possible D gene is TRBD2 (7 bases). Between the trimmed V and J ends, which lost 1 base and 0 bases, there was a span of 19 bases. The CDR3 is 19 residues long. Germline V gene lookup returns CDR1 SGHTA and CDR2 FQGNSA. The CDR3 spells CASSLEGGPRGGSYNEQFF. Here the CDR3 DNA reads TGTGCCAGCAGCTTAGAGGGGGGGCCCCGTGGTGGCTCCTACAATGAGCAGTTCTTC.

This clone was counted once. The CDR3 nucleotides read TGCGCCAGCAGCCTCGGGGGGGCAAATGAGCAGTTCTTC. It is translated as CASSLGGANEQFF. The rearrangement uses TRBV4-1 and TRBJ2-1; 8 nucleotides agree with TRBD2. V lost 4 bases and J lost 7; bases outside the gene matches: 3. Germline CDR1 reads MGHRA; CDR2 reads YSYEKL. The CDR3 has 13 amino acids.

The chain employs TRBV19 and TRBJ2-5, with D possibly being TRBD1 (6 bases). In germline, CDR1 is LNHDA, CDR2 SQIVND (reference sequence). This CDR3 is 13 amino acids long. Trimming took 3 bases from V and 2 from J, leaving 7 bases between them. The DNA of the CDR3 is TGTGCCAGTAGTATCGGACAGCAAGAGACCCAGTACTTC. It codes for CASSIGQQETQYF.

V is TRBV12-3 or TRBV12-4 and J is TRBJ2-5, with 9 positions matching TRBD1. The trim removed 11 bases at V and 4 bases at J, leaving 8 bases unmatched. The CDR3 covers 13 residues. This CDR3 reads CASRDREGETQYF. In DNA, the CDR3 is TGTGCCTCCCGGGACAGGGAAGGAGAGACCCAGTACTTC.

The chain is built from TRBV6-2 or TRBV6-3 and TRBJ2-2; 10 bases align to TRBD2. The CDR3 loop spans 17 amino acids. The V gene's germline CDR1 is MNHEY and CDR2 SVGEGT. Trimming removed 5 bases from V and 4 bases from J; junction bases left unmatched: 10. The CDR3 reads CASSRTPSGGITGELFF. CDR3 bases: TGTGCCAGCAGTAGAACCCCTAGCGGGGGTATCACCGGGGAGCTGTTTTTT.